One T cell receptor (beta chain) is described in this entry. The antigen it binds to is not known. The cohort comprised hundreds of healthy bone marrow donors. At the time of sampling, every cohort member was nominally healthy, though immune exposures that went unrecorded were likely present. The donor was CMV seronegative and belonged to the group of around 400 seronegative cohort members. Each donor provided a peripheral blood sample, and peripheral blood mononuclear cells were used for TCR beta sequencing. Genomic DNA was extracted from the blood cell samples with the Qiagen DNeasy Blood Extraction Kit. Receptors were amplified or captured by the immunoSEQ multiplex PCR assay. For the multiplex PCR, a mixture combining 60 forward primers for TCR Vbeta segments and 13 reverse primers for TCR Jbeta segments was used. The CDR3 region of rearranged TCR beta genes was amplified from genomic DNA with a multiplex PCR assay. On the Illumina HiSeq System, the amplified TCR beta libraries were sequenced as 87-base-pair reads. The authors' pipeline ran thus. A later analysis tallied 75 million to 95 million unique TCR beta chains across the 666 repertoires, and around 10 million of those chains were shared by two or more donors. A nearest-neighbor algorithm error-corrected the raw reads and collapsed the reads into unique sequences, merging closely related sequences to remove PCR and sequencing errors. Alignment of CDR3 sequences to IMGT reference sequences was used to assign V, D and J gene segments. For a sequence to be retained, at least a six-nucleotide match to both a V gene segment and a J gene segment was required. A rearrangement was called productive if the CDR3 had no stop codons and remained in frame with V and J, and every other rearrangement was called non-productive. CDR3 was defined according to IMGT convention as the region running from the second conserved V-encoded cysteine to the conserved J-encoded phenylalanine. In an earlier analysis of roughly 610 of the donors, sequences lacking an unambiguous match to a single V gene segment were excluded. In an earlier analysis of a few hundred of the donors, V segments were called functional above 56.7% productive rearrangements and were called segregating when the between-donor standard deviation exceeded 5%. A statistical classification framework was built to diagnose cytomegalovirus status from the catalog of TCR beta chain sequences. In a later analysis, V and J genes were assigned by comparing TCR nucleotide sequences against IMGT/GENE-DB human TR gene sequences. Using the TCRdist pipeline, a later analysis assigned CDR3 sequences along with most-parsimonious VDJ recombination scenarios. In a later analysis, each TCR beta chain was defined by its CDR3 amino acid sequence together with its V-gene family, and reads without a unique V-gene family were excluded. In a later analysis, around 650 highly shared, low-generation-probability nucleotide sequences were removed to address suspected cross-contamination and a sequencing artifact. A later analysis calculated a clonal expansion index for each public chain from normalized within-repertoire ranks of inferred template counts. Generation probabilities in a later analysis came from a VDJ recombination model fitted to out-of-frame rearrangements, and those results were checked against IGoR. Hypergeometric tests were used in a later analysis to score TCR-TCR, TCR-HLA and TCR-CMV co-occurrence, with a repertoire-size bias correction applied to the TCR pairs. To estimate false discovery rates, a later analysis permuted the HLA or CMV assignments 20 times. In a later analysis, co-occurring TCRs were grouped with DBSCAN, and TCRdist sequence similarity was added when clustering was performed within HLA-allele-positive subsets. Repertoires with fewer than 30,000 or more than 120,000 public chains, plus five repertoires with anomalous nucleotide sharing, were excluded from co-occurrence clustering. TCRdb mirrors the immuneACCESS table, restricted to in-frame sequences. Some clones are absent from its copies; in checked studies, under half trace to an unresolved V gene, and the reason for the others is unknown. Clonal size and the V and J genes are those of that table, whereas D and trimming came from the DNA. The table held for this sample gives over 110,000 clones. The top ten clones comprise 0.8% to 1% of the sample.

This record comes from a study of cytomegalovirus exposure and HLA in healthy donors (dated by TCRdb to between 2016 and 2019). Concerning the study at large: An earlier analysis of more than 550 of the donors reported 276 Gb of sequence data and 95 million to 120 million unique TCR beta sequences obtained from about 170 million T cells. A later genetic analysis took genome-wide SNP genotypes for about 55% of the 666 donors and used that subset as a discovery cohort. HLA typing included class I and class II loci at four-digit resolution. Several DR-DQ haplotypes were handled as single units for association and clustering because linkage in the cohort was strong. Typing coverage varied by locus: roughly 620-640 donors for A, B, C, DRB1 and DQB1; approximately 560 for DQA1; approximately 570 for DPA1; around 450 for DPB1. Along with the 666-subject first cohort, a separate validation cohort of over 90 different subjects was used. An earlier analysis of about 620 of the donors applied high-throughput TCR beta sequencing to assess whether each TCR beta V gene segment acted as functional or pseudogenic. The study aimed to test whether cataloging public T cell receptors could reveal signatures of past pathogen exposure. Approximately 300 gigabases of sequencing data and about 92 million unique TCR sequences made up an early release that covered 500 to 700 HLA-typed donors. On average, over 200,000 unique TCR beta nucleotide sequences were sequenced per donor among some 420 genotyped donors of the cohort, with roughly 18% of those sequences being non-productive. The study profiled the T cell repertoires of around 700 subjects by immunosequencing and related them to cytomegalovirus serostatus. Donor age, sex, ethnicity and CMV serostatus were compiled alongside the repertoire data. Among the roughly 400 genotyped donors, around 81% belonged to the genetic ancestry cluster associated with self-reported Caucasian donors. Rather than drawing on any new phenotypic data, the later analysis identified candidate immune exposures from TCR beta sequences and the way those sequences occurred across donors. High-throughput TCR immunosequencing, statistical association of individual TCRs with disease status, and machine learning were combined to predict cytomegalovirus infection status. All discovery cohort repertoires had been generated on a single sequencing platform. A later analysis re-examined previously published TCR beta repertoires from roughly 650 donors and added high-resolution HLA genotyping to investigate patterns of TCR occurrence.

On the study overall, not on this receptor specifically: It was suggested by the authors that the approach could potentially be generalized to other disease states and immunological phenotypes. Cytomegalovirus status was reported to be diagnosed by the classifier with high specificity and sensitivity in both the original and validation cohorts. Because the 87-base-pair reads could not distinguish some IMGT-functional V segments, including TRBV6-2 and TRBV6-3, those segments were excluded. An earlier analysis of around 540 of the donors showed that most TCR beta V segments appeared in productive rearrangements either about 87% or about 30% of the time, which broadly matched IMGT annotations. A later genetic analysis reported fewer N-insertions in productive TCRs among donors in an Asian-associated ancestry cluster than the roughly 670-donor mean. Because HLA typing was missing for some donors at each locus, association tests included only the typed subset. The earlier analysis of approximately 540 of the donors excluded 15 to 20 rarely observed V segments, including chromosome 9 orphons, because counts were too low. At a false discovery rate of 0.05, a later analysis linked approximately 18,000 TCR beta sequences to specific HLA alleles. A later genetic analysis associated a missense DCLRE1C variant with V-gene and J-gene trimming of TCR beta chains, and an independent cohort replicated the association. According to a later analysis, TCR association rates differed among HLA loci, with DRB1 alleles showing the most associated TCRs and HLA-C alleles showing the fewest. A cluster of highly shared sequence variants was judged likely to be a technical artifact of the sequencing pipeline. A few of the identified cytomegalovirus-associated TCR beta chains were confirmed in vitro to be specific for cytomegalovirus antigens. Correlated functional status among segregating V segments might be attributable to linkage disequilibrium, but an unknown experimental factor could not be ruled out. For the cohort, immune exposure information was limited to CMV serostatus. In a later analysis, HLA-associated TCR beta chains showed more clonal expansion and lower generation probabilities than non-associated chains that were equally common. A further reported finding was that TCR beta sequences accurately predicted the HLA-A and HLA-B alleles for most subjects in the first cohort. This cohort had only TCR beta chains sequenced, and the lack of alpha or paired-chain data limited which features could be detected. Strong co-occurrence of HLA alleles, especially DR and DQ, made assigning TCR associations to individual alleles difficult. The presence/absence analyses assumed that sequencing depth was roughly uniform across donors, and that assumption may not be true. Most CMV-associated TCR beta chains appeared to be HLA-restricted in a later analysis, and the HLA associations seemed to be driven largely by CMV exposure. A total of 150 to 200 TCR beta chains were listed by the study as associated with cytomegalovirus. Most TCR sequences were observed very rarely across donors, whereas some public TCRs were present in many individuals. Several of the top co-occurrence clusters appeared to be linked to parvovirus B19, influenza, CMV and Epstein-Barr virus, according to a later analysis.

V drops 8 bases and J drops 8 bases, leaving 15 bases in between. In the germline V gene (reference sequence), CDR1 corresponds to MNHEY and CDR2 to SMNVEV. The CDR3, from cysteine to phenylalanine, totals 12 residues. CDR3 DNA only is kept here, 36 bases in frame from base 1. Sequencing was performed on PBMCs. The chain couples TRBV27 to TRBJ1-1; confidence is insufficient to name the D gene. The clonotype comes from a male donor in good health and CMV-seronegative. At the DNA level, the sequence is TGTGCCAGCCACCCCCGAGCAGGAGAAGCTTTCTTT. Translated, it gives CASHPRAGEAFF.